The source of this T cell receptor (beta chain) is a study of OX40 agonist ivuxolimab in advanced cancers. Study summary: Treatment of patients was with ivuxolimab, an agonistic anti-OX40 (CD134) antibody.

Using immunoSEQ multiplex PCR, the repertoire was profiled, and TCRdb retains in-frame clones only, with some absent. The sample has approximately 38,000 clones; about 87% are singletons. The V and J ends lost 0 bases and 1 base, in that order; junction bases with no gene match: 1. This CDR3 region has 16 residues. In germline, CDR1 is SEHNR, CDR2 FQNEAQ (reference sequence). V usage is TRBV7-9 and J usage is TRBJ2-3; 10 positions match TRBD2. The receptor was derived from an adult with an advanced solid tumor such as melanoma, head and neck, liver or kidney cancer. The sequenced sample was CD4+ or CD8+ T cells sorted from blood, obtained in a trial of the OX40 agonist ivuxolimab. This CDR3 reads CASSLAGTSGTDTQYF. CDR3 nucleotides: TGTGCCAGCAGCTTAGCCGGGACTAGCGGCACAGATACGCAGTATTTT.